These 20 T cell receptor beta chains came from one sample sequenced in a study of cytomegalovirus exposure and HLA in healthy donors. This PCR relied on a set of 60 Vbeta primers and 13 Jbeta primers. Using immunoSEQ multiplex PCR, the repertoire was profiled, and TCRdb retains in-frame clones only, with some absent. The sample includes approximately 130,000 clones, over 65% of them seen just once. Source material: PBMCs. Receptors originate from a man in his fifties in good health and CMV-seronegative.

The rearrangement links TRBV18 to TRBJ1-5; D gene uncertain. V shed 1 base and J shed 4 bases, with 14 bases lying between them. The CDR3 totals 16 residues. CDR1 is KGHSH, CDR2 LQKENI, per germline. CDR3: CASSPRPRPRNQPQHF. The CDR3 nucleotides are TGTGCCAGCTCACCACGACCCCGGCCGAGGAATCAGCCCCAGCATTTT.

The rearrangement joins TRBV14 to TRBJ2-1, with a tentative D call TRBD1 (6 bases). This CDR3 is 14 amino acids long. V lost 5 bases and J lost 7, with 15 bases in between. Germline V CDR1 and CDR2: SGHDN, FVKESK. The CDR3 DNA reads as TGTGCCAGCAGCTCTCAATTACAGGGTAATGAGCAGTTCTTC. Its protein is CASSSQLQGNEQFF. The complete variable domain, with remaining parts taken from reference TRBV14 and TRBJ2-1, reads EAGVTQFPSHSVIEKGQTVTLRCDPISGHDNLYWYRRVMGKEIKFLLHFVKESKQDESGMPNNRFLAERTGGTYSTLKVQPAELEDSGVYFCASSSQLQGNEQFFGPGTRLTVL.

The J gene is TRBJ1-4, the V gene TRBV28, with 7 bases matching TRBD1. This CDR3 has 18 amino acids. Germline CDR1 and CDR2: MDHEN and SYDVKM. The V and J ends lost 8 bases and 8 bases, in that order; junction bases with no gene match: 23. CDR3 coding DNA: TGTGCCAGCGGGCCAGGAGGGGGCGTGATAGTCCCTGCCGAAAAACTGTTTTTT. Its translation is CASGPGGGVIVPAEKLFF.

The chain uses TRBV11-2 and TRBJ2-5; D is ambiguous. CDR1 is SGHAT, CDR2 FQNNGV, per germline. Between the trimmed V and J ends, which lost 2 bases and 1 base, there was a span of 8 bases. The CDR3 has 14 residues. This CDR3 reads CASSLMAVQETQYF. The CDR3 DNA is TGTGCCAGCAGCTTAATGGCGGTCCAAGAGACCCAGTACTTC.

The gene calls are TRBV27 and TRBJ2-2, with TRBD2 matching over 13 bases. The CDR3 length is 19 residues. V lost 5 bases, J lost 7 bases, and 16 bases stayed unmatched. Germline CDR1 MNHEY, CDR2 SMNVEV (reference sequence). This chain's CDR3 is CASSPIGRPGTSGIGELFF. The CDR3 coding sequence is TGTGCCAGCAGTCCTATCGGGAGACCCGGGACTAGCGGGATCGGGGAGCTGTTTTTT.

This chain connects TRBV5-4 to TRBJ2-5; 10 nucleotides line up with TRBD1. In germline, CDR1 is SGHNT, CDR2 YYREEE (reference sequence). This CDR3 has 14 residues. With V trimmed by 2 bases and J by 8 bases, 6 bases remained unmatched. The DNA for the CDR3 is TGTGCCAGCAGCTTTGGGGACAGGGGAGCAACCCAGTACTTC. Protein: CASSFGDRGATQYF.

This clone was detected only a few times. The chain has TRBV6-5 and TRBJ2-3; 7 bases line up with TRBD2. There are 15 residues in the CDR3. Per germline, CDR1 MNHEY and CDR2 SVGAGI. V shed 0 bases and J 1 base; nucleotides not matched to a gene: 1. CDR3 sequence: CASSYSTSGTDTQYF. CDR3 DNA: TGTGCCAGCAGTTACTCAACTAGCGGCACAGATACGCAGTATTTT.

This rearrangement joins TRBV7-9 to TRBJ2-7; D is perhaps TRBD2 (6 bases). Trimming pared 7 bases from V and 3 bases from J, leaving 19 bases between. In germline, CDR1 is SEHNR, CDR2 FQNEAQ (reference sequence). The CDR3 is 15 residues long. As DNA, the CDR3 is TGTGCCAGCAACTCGAGGGAGGCGGGGATCTACGAGCAGTACTTC. This gives the protein CASNSREAGIYEQYF.

V is TRBV5-1 and J is TRBJ2-7; TRBD2 aligns across 14 bases. With 5 bases clipped from V and 0 bases from J, the junction kept 10 bases outside the gene matches. This CDR3 comprises 18 residues. CDR1 and CDR2 (germline): SGHRS, YFSETQ. CDR3 region: CASRPGTSGSRGSYEQYF. The CDR3 DNA sequence: TGCGCCAGCAGACCCGGGACTAGCGGGAGTAGGGGCTCCTACGAGCAGTACTTC.

V gene TRBV29-1 combines with J gene TRBJ1-1; D is unclear. This CDR3 comprises 14 residues. Germline V gene data show CDR1 as SQVTM and CDR2 as ANQGSEA. Trimming took off 0 bases at V and 9 bases at J, with 17 bases between the two ends. CDR3 bases: TGCAGCGTTGAAGATCATGGGCAGGTGGGTAAAGCTTTCTTT. Translating gives CSVEDHGQVGKAFF.

The chain links TRBV5-6 to TRBJ2-1, with D maybe TRBD2 (5 bases). This CDR3 spans 14 amino acids. V was cut by 2 bases and J by 0 bases, with 6 bases left in between. The germline V gene encodes CDR1 SGHDT and CDR2 YYEEEE. CDR3 DNA: TGTGCCAGCAGCTTTGGGAGCTCCTACAATGAGCAGTTCTTC. It specifies CASSFGSSYNEQFF.

The rearrangement uses TRBV5-1 and TRBJ2-7; 10 bases are shared with TRBD1. The CDR3 runs to 15 residues. Germline V lookup: CDR1 SGHRS, CDR2 YFSETQ. Trimming cost V 4 bases and J 1 base; bases outside gene matches: 5. The CDR3 bases are TGCGCCAGCAGCCCCAGGGGACAGGGGTCCTACGAGCAGTACTTC. Protein product: CASSPRGQGSYEQYF.

The J gene is TRBJ2-7, the V gene TRBV6-5, with D perhaps TRBD1 (5 bases). From germline, CDR1 is MNHEY and CDR2 SVGAGI. Trimming removed 5 bases from V and 0 bases from J, with 8 bases in between. There are 13 residues in the CDR3. The CDR3 sequence: CASSNRYSYEQYF. The CDR3 DNA reads TGTGCCAGCAGTAACAGGTACTCCTACGAGCAGTACTTC.

The chain combines TRBV25-1 with TRBJ1-2; D call uncertain. Germline V gene data show CDR1 as MGHDK and CDR2 as SYGVNS. Trimming took off 3 bases at V and 4 bases at J, with 6 bases between the two ends. CDR3 length: 12 residues. For the CDR3, the DNA is TGTGCCAGCAGTGATACTATCTATGGCTACACCTTC. It translates to CASSDTIYGYTF.

This sequence joins TRBV7-8 and TRBJ2-6, with D possibly being TRBD1 (5 bases). V lost 5 bases, J lost 3 bases, and 14 bases lay in between. The CDR3 spans 16 residues. CDR1 is SGHVS, CDR2 FQNEAQ, per germline. This CDR3 is CASSRNRFIGANVLTF. CDR3 sequence (DNA): TGTGCCAGCAGCAGGAACAGGTTTATTGGGGCCAACGTCCTGACTTTC.

V and J are TRBV7-8 and TRBJ2-5; the match to TRBD1 covers 8 bases. Germline CDR1 SGHVS, CDR2 FQNEAQ. J was trimmed by 1 base and V by 3 bases; bases with no gene match: 4. The CDR3 loop spans 15 amino acids. CDR3 sequence reads: CASSFRGPAQETQYF. DNA for the CDR3: TGTGCCAGCAGCTTCAGGGGGCCCGCCCAAGAGACCCAGTACTTC.

The sample holds a few counts of this clone. This chain joins TRBV7-3 and TRBJ2-3; TRBD2 aligns across 11 bases. Germline-derived CDR1 and CDR2 are SGHTA and FQGTGA. This CDR3 has 15 residues. J gave up 4 bases and V 3 bases, and 3 bases lay outside the gene matches. CDR3 bases: TGTGCCAGCAGCTTGTTAGCGGGAGGGGCAGATACGCAGTATTTT. Protein sequence: CASSLLAGGADTQYF.

The chain has TRBV9 and TRBJ2-3; the match to TRBD2 covers 11 bases. V trimming: 3 bases; J trimming: 5 bases; junction bases outside the gene matches: 8. The CDR3 consists of 16 residues. Germline CDR1 reads SGDLS; CDR2 reads YYNGEE. CDR3 in DNA: TGTGCCAGCAGCGGGACTAGCGGGCCCGACGGAGATACGCAGTATTTT. As protein: CASSGTSGPDGDTQYF. Variable domain in full (rest from reference TRBV9 and TRBJ2-3): DSGVTQTPKHLITATGQRVTLRCSPRSGDLSVYWYQQSLDQGLQFLIQYYNGEERAKGNILERFSAQQFPDLHSELNLSSLELGDSALYFCASSGTSGPDGDTQYFGPGTRLTVL.

This rearrangement joins TRBV4-1 to TRBJ1-3, with no clear D. V lost 2 bases, J lost 0 bases, and 8 bases lay in between. The CDR3 has 15 residues. In germline, CDR1 is MGHRA, CDR2 YSYEKL. CDR3 residues: CASSQTQDSGNTIYF. For the CDR3, the DNA is TGCGCCAGCAGCCAAACACAAGACTCTGGAAACACCATATATTTT.

This clone has a single count. CDR3 in amino acids: CATSREGAGEETQYF. CDR3 nucleotide sequence: TGTGCCACCAGCAGGGAGGGGGCAGGGGAAGAGACCCAGTACTTC. This chain connects TRBV15 to TRBJ2-5; D may be TRBD1 (7 bases). The germline gives CDR1 LNHNV, CDR2 YYDKDF (reference sequence). The CDR3 sequence is 15 residues long. The ends were cut back, 3 bases at V and 3 bases at J, with 14 bases in the middle. Drawing the rest from reference TRBV15 and TRBJ2-5, the complete variable domain is DAMVIQNPRYQVTQFGKPVTLSCSQTLNHNVMYWYQQKSSQAPKLLFHYYDKDFNNEADTPDNFQSRRPNTSFCFLDIRSPGLGDTAMYLCATSREGAGEETQYFGPGTRLLVL.